The 24 T cell receptor beta chains below all came from one sample that was sequenced in a study of cytomegalovirus exposure and HLA in healthy donors. Primers: 60 Vbeta forward and 13 Jbeta reverse. TCRdb's copy holds only in-frame clones and misses some; the assay was immunoSEQ multiplex PCR. Its table records over 35,000 clones. Material: PBMCs. Every receptor here comes from a woman aged 30 to 39 in good health and CMV-seronegative.

The rearrangement joins TRBV9 to TRBJ2-1, with D possibly TRBD1 on 6 matching bases. The length of the CDR3 is 18 residues. Germline loops: CDR1 SGDLS, CDR2 YYNGEE. Trimming removed 1 base at V and 6 bases at J, with 23 bases between. The CDR3 bases are TGTGCCAGCAGCGTACATCCCGGGACACAAGGATTACTCAATGAGCAGTTCTTC. Residues: CASSVHPGTQGLLNEQFF. The full variable domain, completed using reference TRBV9 and TRBJ2-1, is DSGVTQTPKHLITATGQRVTLRCSPRSGDLSVYWYQQSLDQGLQFLIQYYNGEERAKGNILERFSAQQFPDLHSELNLSSLELGDSALYFCASSVHPGTQGLLNEQFFGPGTRLTVL.

This chain uses TRBV4-1 with TRBJ2-1; 10 bases agree with TRBD2. Trimming removed 7 bases from V and 7 bases from J; junction bases left unmatched: 7. The CDR3 loop spans 14 amino acids. Per germline, CDR1 MGHRA and CDR2 YSYEKL. The CDR3 is CASNGLGLANEQFF. In nucleotides, the CDR3 is TGCGCCAGCAACGGGTTGGGACTAGCGAATGAGCAGTTCTTC.

The J gene is TRBJ1-1, the V gene TRBV15; TRBD1 might be the D (5 bases). Per germline, CDR1 LNHNV and CDR2 YYDKDF (reference sequence). The CDR3 totals 16 residues. V dropped 1 base and J dropped 0 bases, with 12 bases sitting between them. CDR3 bases: TGTGCCACCAGCAGAGGGGATACAGGTTTGAACACTGAAGCTTTCTTT. As protein: CATSRGDTGLNTEAFF.

This chain uses TRBV29-1 with TRBJ1-2, with 9 bases aligning to TRBD1. The junction had 12 bases not matched to a gene; V was cut back by 4 bases and J by 3 bases. The CDR3 contains 16 residues. From germline, CDR1 is SQVTM and CDR2 ANQGSEA. The CDR3 protein is CSVGSPHRGQDYGYTF. CDR3 DNA sequence: TGCAGCGTTGGGTCCCCTCACAGGGGGCAAGACTATGGCTACACCTTC.

The gene calls are TRBV6-5 and TRBJ2-2; 7 bases agree with TRBD1. Trimming removed 5 bases from V and 5 bases from J; junction bases left unmatched: 8. This CDR3 contains 15 residues. Germline lookup yields CDR1 MNHEY and CDR2 SVGAGI. CDR3 DNA sequence: TGTGCCAGCAGTCATCACACACAGGGGACCGGGGAGCTGTTTTTT. Residues: CASSHHTQGTGELFF.

The chain uses TRBV14 and TRBJ2-1; TRBD2 matches 9 bases. Germline CDR1 and CDR2: SGHDN and FVKESK. V dropped 5 bases and J dropped 15; count of bases not matched to a gene: 14. The CDR3 extends over 14 amino acids. CDR3 sequence (DNA): TGTGCCAGCAGCGGCCTGTTCGCGGGAGGGCCCCCGTTCTTC. Amino acid sequence: CASSGLFAGGPPFF.

V usage is TRBV30 and J usage is TRBJ2-5; TRBD1 matches 7 bases. Germline V lookup: CDR1 GTSNPN, CDR2 SVGIG (reference sequence). Unmatched junction bases numbered 11, after V lost 2 bases and J lost 5 bases. This CDR3 spans 15 amino acids. CDR3 bases: TGTGCCTGGAGTCCGGGGACAGTCTCTTTCGAGACCCAGTACTTC. Translated, it gives CAWSPGTVSFETQYF.

The chain joins TRBV28 to TRBJ2-7; D is undetermined. Germline loops: CDR1 MDHEN, CDR2 SYDVKM. The V end was cut by 6 bases, the J end by 7 bases, with 10 bases between. This CDR3 comprises 11 residues. In DNA, the CDR3 is TGTGCCAGCAGCCTCCTCTTAGAGCAGTACTTC. It translates to CASSLLLEQYF. Combining the CDR3 with reference TRBV28 and TRBJ2-7 gives the whole variable domain DVKVTQSSRYLVKRTGEKVFLECVQDMDHENMFWYRQDPGLGLRLIYFSYDVKMKEKGDIPEGYSVSREKKERFSLILESASTNQTSMYLCASSLLLEQYFGPGTRLTVT.

The genes are TRBV6-6 and TRBJ1-5; 8 bases line up with TRBD1. There are 16 residues in the CDR3. The trim removed 6 bases at V and 6 bases at J, leaving 13 bases unmatched. CDR1 and CDR2 from the germline V gene are MNHNY and SVGAGI (reference sequence). CDR3 DNA: TGTGCCAGCAGGAGCCTCAAGACAGGGGAGGGTCAGCCCCAGCATTTT. Its translation is CASRSLKTGEGQPQHF.

This sequence joins TRBV30 and TRBJ2-3, with D unclear. CDR1 is GTSNPN, CDR2 SVGIG, per germline (reference sequence). The length of the CDR3 is 11 residues. V lost 2 bases and J 3 bases, leaving 3 bases between the germline ends. CDR3 region: CAWSRTDTQYF. The DNA of the CDR3 is TGTGCCTGGAGTCGTACAGATACGCAGTATTTT. Full variable domain (outside the CDR3, taken from reference TRBV30 and TRBJ2-3): SQTIHQWPATLVQPVGSPLSLECTVEGTSNPNLYWYRQAAGRGLQLLFYSVGIGQISSEVPQNLSASRPQDRQFILSSKKLLLSDSGFYLCAWSRTDTQYFGPGTRLTVL.

The rearrangement uses TRBV14 and TRBJ2-5, with D possibly matching TRBD2 (6 bases). The germline gives CDR1 SGHDN, CDR2 FVKESK. The CDR3 extends over 15 amino acids. Trimming took off 2 bases at V and 0 bases at J, with 10 bases between the two ends. In DNA form, the CDR3 reads TGTGCCAGCAGCCAACAAAGGACTAACCAAGAGACCCAGTACTTC. Encoded protein: CASSQQRTNQETQYF.

The V call is TRBV18, the J call TRBJ1-1; D is possibly TRBD1 (5 bases). The V end lost 3 bases, the J end lost 0 bases, and 8 bases lay between the germline ends. CDR1 and CDR2 from the germline V gene are KGHSH and LQKENI. This CDR3 region has 14 residues. The CDR3 region is CASSPDSLNTEAFF. The CDR3, as DNA: TGTGCCAGCTCACCTGACAGTTTGAACACTGAAGCTTTCTTT.

The chain carries TRBV7-9 and TRBJ1-1; D is ambiguous. Germline V CDR1 and CDR2: SEHNR, FQNEAQ (reference sequence). The CDR3 has 15 amino acids. Trimming pared 0 bases from V and 0 bases from J, leaving 8 bases between. CDR3: CASSLALGMNTEAFF. The CDR3 coding sequence is TGTGCCAGCAGCTTAGCGCTGGGCATGAACACTGAAGCTTTCTTT.

The chain uses TRBV7-3 and TRBJ1-5; TRBD1 agrees at 7 bases. The germline V gene has CDR1 SGHTA and CDR2 FQGTGA. Trimming at V came to 5 bases and at J to 4 bases, leaving 2 bases not matched to a gene. The CDR3 covers 13 residues. The CDR3 nucleotides read TGTGCCAGCAGCCCGGACAGGAATCAGCCCCAGCATTTT. Translation: CASSPDRNQPQHF.

The chain carries TRBV2 and TRBJ2-6, with no clear D. Germline V gene lookup returns CDR1 SNHLY and CDR2 FYNNEI. This CDR3 spans 15 amino acids. V gave up 6 bases and J gave up 1 base, with 10 bases separating them. The CDR3 sequence is CASSSGLSGANVLTF. Written as DNA, the CDR3 is TGTGCCAGCAGCAGTGGGCTATCTGGGGCCAACGTCCTGACTTTC.

Here the CDR3 reads CASSALDKDLNIQYF. As DNA, the CDR3 is TGTGCCAGCAGCGCGCTGGACAAGGATCTAAACATTCAGTACTTC. The chain links TRBV4-2 to TRBJ2-4; tentative D call: TRBD1 (5 bases). Germline CDR1 reads LGHNA; CDR2 reads YNFKEQ. The V gene lost 5 bases and the J gene lost 6 bases, with 17 bases spanning the gap. This CDR3 spans 15 amino acids.

The chain joins TRBV25-1 to TRBJ1-1; no clear D. The CDR3 is 13 amino acids. Trimming removed 5 bases at V and 1 base at J, with 8 bases between. Germline CDR1 reads MGHDK; CDR2 reads SYGVNS. Here the CDR3 reads CASSNGRNTEAFF. CDR3 nucleotide sequence: TGTGCCAGCAGTAATGGGAGGAACACTGAAGCTTTCTTT.

The V call is TRBV30, the J call TRBJ2-3, with TRBD2 identical over 7 bases. The V gene's germline CDR1 is GTSNPN and CDR2 SVGIG (reference sequence). V shed 2 bases and J 1 base; nucleotides not matched to a gene: 3. The CDR3 spans 14 residues. Written as DNA, the CDR3 is TGTGCCTGGAGTAGCGGGGCTGGCACAGATACGCAGTATTTT. The encoded protein is CAWSSGAGTDTQYF. The full variable domain, rest sourced from reference TRBV30 and TRBJ2-3, is SQTIHQWPATLVQPVGSPLSLECTVEGTSNPNLYWYRQAAGRGLQLLFYSVGIGQISSEVPQNLSASRPQDRQFILSSKKLLLSDSGFYLCAWSSGAGTDTQYFGPGTRLTVL.

The chain combines TRBV6-1 with TRBJ2-5, with D possibly TRBD2 on 5 matching bases. CDR1 MNHNS and CDR2 SASEGT come from the germline V gene. The CDR3 is 13 residues long. V lost 4 bases, J lost 4 bases, and 10 bases lay in between. The CDR3 nucleotides are TGTGCCAGCAGTGGCCGAGAGGGAGAGACCCAGTACTTC. Protein product: CASSGREGETQYF.

The V call is TRBV18, the J call TRBJ2-3; D ambiguous. The V gene lost 3 bases and the J gene lost 4 bases, with 5 bases spanning the gap. Germline lookup yields CDR1 KGHSH and CDR2 LQKENI. The CDR3 spans 12 residues. The CDR3 is CASSPIADTQYF. DNA for the CDR3: TGTGCCAGCTCACCGATAGCAGATACGCAGTATTTT.

The chain uses TRBV5-6 and TRBJ2-3; 8 bases match TRBD1. Germline V gives CDR1 SGHDT, CDR2 YYEEEE. The CDR3 loop spans 16 amino acids. V was pared by 0 bases and J by 5 bases, with 8 bases of the junction left unmatched. The CDR3 DNA is TGTGCCAGCAGCTTGGACTCCTCAGGGGGCGTAGATACGCAGTATTTT. Its protein is CASSLDSSGGVDTQYF.

The gene calls are TRBV30 and TRBJ1-1, with D perhaps matching TRBD1 (5 bases). Germline-derived CDR1 and CDR2 are GTSNPN and SVGIG (reference sequence). CDR3 size: 14 residues. The ends were cut back, 4 bases at V and 1 base at J, with 13 bases in the middle. Here the CDR3 DNA reads TGTGCCTGGACCAGGGCAAGGCCGAACACTGAAGCTTTCTTT. Encoded protein: CAWTRARPNTEAFF.

The V gene is TRBV2, the J gene TRBJ2-3; 7 bases align to TRBD1. Germline V gene data show CDR1 as SNHLY and CDR2 as FYNNEI. The CDR3 sequence is 15 residues long. After removal of 4 bases from V and 5 bases from J, the junction contained 9 bases not matched to a gene. The CDR3 DNA is TGTGCCAGCAGTGGGAGGAACAGGGGTATAGATACGCAGTATTTT. Amino acids: CASSGRNRGIDTQYF. The complete variable domain, with remaining parts taken from reference TRBV2 and TRBJ2-3, reads EPEVTQTPSHQVTQMGQEVILRCVPISNHLYFYWYRQILGQKVEFLVSFYNNEISEKSEIFDDQFSVERPDGSNFTLKIRSTKLEDSAMYFCASSGRNRGIDTQYFGPGTRLTVL.

The chain has TRBV5-6 and TRBJ1-5, with D possibly TRBD1 on 5 matching bases. The V gene's germline CDR1 is SGHDT and CDR2 YYEEEE. This CDR3 is 16 amino acids long. Trimming left V 2 bases short and J 2 bases short, with 14 bases between. The CDR3 reads CASSFYGGSRNQPQHF. DNA of the CDR3: TGTGCCAGCAGCTTCTACGGGGGAAGTCGCAATCAGCCCCAGCATTTT.